In its sample, the clone carrying this TCR beta chain was seen once. This may be a read error: a much more frequent sequence differs by one nucleotide. A library prepared for alpha chains yielded this beta chain as an off-target read; its size is of little meaning. This entry comes from a study of spatial heterogeneity in lung cancer. Noted time point: sample taken at primary tumor resection. Germline loops: CDR1 KGHSH, CDR2 LQKENI. The CDR3 totals 14 residues. In the library, each TCR cDNA molecule bore its own unique molecular identifier. Each CDR3 protein is one row after TCRdb ran MiXCR on the 5' RACE reads. Altogether fewer than 18,000 distinct CDR3 sequences are present, around 3.3% being singletons, with the ten largest covering around 9.6%.

This TCR came from a male donor with early-stage non-small cell lung cancer. This sample comprised normal lung tissue next to the tumor, obtained at surgery. This chain uses TRBV18 with TRBJ2-3; D unresolved. The tail of the sequence fits TRBJ1-5 better, so the J call may be wrong. CDR3 in DNA: TGTGCCAGCTCACCACCTTCCAGCCCAGATACGCAGCATTTT. Encoded protein: CASSPPSSPDTQHF.